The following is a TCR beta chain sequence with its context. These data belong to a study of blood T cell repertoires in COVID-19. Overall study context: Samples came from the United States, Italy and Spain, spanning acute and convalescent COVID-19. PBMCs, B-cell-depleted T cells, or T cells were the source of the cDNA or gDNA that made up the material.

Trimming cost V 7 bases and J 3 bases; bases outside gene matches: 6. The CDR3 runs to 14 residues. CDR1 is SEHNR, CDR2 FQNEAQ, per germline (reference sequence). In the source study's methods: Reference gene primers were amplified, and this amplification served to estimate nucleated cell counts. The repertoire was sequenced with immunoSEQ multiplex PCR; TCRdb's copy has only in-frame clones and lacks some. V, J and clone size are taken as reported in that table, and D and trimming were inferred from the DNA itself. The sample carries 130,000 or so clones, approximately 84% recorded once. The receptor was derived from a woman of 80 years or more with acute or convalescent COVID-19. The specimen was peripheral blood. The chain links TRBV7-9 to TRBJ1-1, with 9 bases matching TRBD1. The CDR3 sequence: CASTTGGVDTEAFF. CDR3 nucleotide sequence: TGTGCCAGCACGACAGGGGGGGTGGACACTGAAGCTTTCTTT.